One T cell receptor (beta chain) is described in this entry. This record belongs to a study of T cell changes during pregnancy in multiple sclerosis. Sequencing was performed with immunoSEQ multiplex PCR; in TCRdb, only in-frame clones are kept and a portion is missing. The profile shows more than 40,000 clones, 91% of them singletons. The CDR3 has 20 residues. V gave up 3 bases and J gave up 6 bases; unmatched junction bases: 22. Looked up from germline, CDR1 is LNHDA and CDR2 is SQIVND (reference sequence). The receptor was derived from a female donor with multiple sclerosis, enrolled in a pregnancy study. Sample: CD8+ T cells from peripheral blood mononuclear cells, taken after pregnancy. The chain links TRBV19 to TRBJ1-5; 8 nucleotides agree with TRBD1. The CDR3 DNA reads TGTGCCAGTAGTATGCTAATCGGACAGGGTGGTAGTTTAGGGGGTCAGCCCCAGCATTTT. Translation gives CASSMLIGQGGSLGGQPQHF.